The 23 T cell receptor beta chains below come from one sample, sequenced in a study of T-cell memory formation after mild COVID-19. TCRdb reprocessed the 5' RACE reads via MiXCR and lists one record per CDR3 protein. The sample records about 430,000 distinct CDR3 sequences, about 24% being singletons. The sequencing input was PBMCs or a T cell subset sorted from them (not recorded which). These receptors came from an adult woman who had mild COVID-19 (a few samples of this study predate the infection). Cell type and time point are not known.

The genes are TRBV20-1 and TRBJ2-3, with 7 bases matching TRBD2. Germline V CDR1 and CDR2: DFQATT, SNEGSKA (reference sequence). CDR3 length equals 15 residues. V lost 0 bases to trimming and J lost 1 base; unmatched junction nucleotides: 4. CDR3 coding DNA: TGCAGTGCTAGAGATCAGCTAGCGGGCACAGATACGCAGTATTTT. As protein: CSARDQLAGTDTQYF.

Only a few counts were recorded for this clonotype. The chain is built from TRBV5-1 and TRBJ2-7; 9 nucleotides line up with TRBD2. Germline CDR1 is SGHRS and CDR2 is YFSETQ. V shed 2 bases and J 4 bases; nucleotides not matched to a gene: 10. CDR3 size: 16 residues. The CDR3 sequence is CASSFLLAGAEYEQYF. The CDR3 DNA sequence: TGCGCCAGCAGCTTCCTTTTAGCGGGAGCGGAATACGAGCAGTACTTC. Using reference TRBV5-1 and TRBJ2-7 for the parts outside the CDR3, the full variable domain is KAGVTQTPRYLIKTRGQQVTLSCSPISGHRSVSWYQQTPGQGLQFLFEYFSETQRNKGNFPGRFSGRQFSNSRSEMNVSTLELGDSALYLCASSFLLAGAEYEQYFGPGTRLTVT.

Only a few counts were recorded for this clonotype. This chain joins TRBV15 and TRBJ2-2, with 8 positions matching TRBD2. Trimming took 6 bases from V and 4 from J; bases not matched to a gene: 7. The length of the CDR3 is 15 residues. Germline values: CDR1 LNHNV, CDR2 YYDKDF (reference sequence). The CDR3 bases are TGTGCCACCAGGGTGGGACTAGAGTCCACCGGGGAGCTGTTTTTT. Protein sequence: CATRVGLESTGELFF.

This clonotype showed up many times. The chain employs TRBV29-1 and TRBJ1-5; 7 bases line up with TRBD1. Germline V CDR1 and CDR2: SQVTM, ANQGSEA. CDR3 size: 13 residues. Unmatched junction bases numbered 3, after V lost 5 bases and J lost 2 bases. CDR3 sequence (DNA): TGCAGCGTTCAAACAGGGGGCAATCAGCCCCAGCATTTT. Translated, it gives CSVQTGGNQPQHF.

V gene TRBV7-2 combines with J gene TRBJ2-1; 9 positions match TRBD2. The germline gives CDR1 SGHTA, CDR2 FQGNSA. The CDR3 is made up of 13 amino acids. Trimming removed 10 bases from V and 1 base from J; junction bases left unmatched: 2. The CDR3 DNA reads TGTGCCACCGGACTAGCGTCCTACAATGAGCAGTTCTTC. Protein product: CATGLASYNEQFF.

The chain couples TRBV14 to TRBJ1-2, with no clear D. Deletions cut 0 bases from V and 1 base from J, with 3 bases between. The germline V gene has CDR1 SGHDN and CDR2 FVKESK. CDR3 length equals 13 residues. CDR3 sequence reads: CASSQEVNYGYTF. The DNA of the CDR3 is TGTGCCAGCAGCCAAGAGGTTAACTATGGCTACACCTTC. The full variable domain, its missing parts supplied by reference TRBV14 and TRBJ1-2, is EAGVTQFPSHSVIEKGQTVTLRCDPISGHDNLYWYRRVMGKEIKFLLHFVKESKQDESGMPNNRFLAERTGGTYSTLKVQPAELEDSGVYFCASSQEVNYGYTFGSGTRLTVV.

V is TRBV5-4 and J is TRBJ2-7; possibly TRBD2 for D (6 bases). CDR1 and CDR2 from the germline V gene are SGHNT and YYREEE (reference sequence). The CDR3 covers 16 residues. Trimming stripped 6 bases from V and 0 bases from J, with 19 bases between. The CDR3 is CASTLRAGRASYEQYF. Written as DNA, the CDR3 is TGTGCCAGCACCCTCCGCGCGGGACGGGCCTCCTACGAGCAGTACTTC. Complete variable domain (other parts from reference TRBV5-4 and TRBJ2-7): ETGVTQSPTHLIKTRGQQVTLRCSSQSGHNTVSWYQQALGQGPQFIFQYYREEENGRGNFPPRFSGLQFPNYSSELNVNALELDDSALYLCASTLRAGRASYEQYFGPGTRLTVT.

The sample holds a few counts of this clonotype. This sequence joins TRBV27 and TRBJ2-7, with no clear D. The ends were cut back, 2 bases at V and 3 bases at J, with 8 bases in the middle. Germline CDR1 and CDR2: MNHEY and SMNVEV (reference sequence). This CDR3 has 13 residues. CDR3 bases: TGTGCCAGCAGTTTACGGCCTAACTACGAGCAGTACTTC. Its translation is CASSLRPNYEQYF.

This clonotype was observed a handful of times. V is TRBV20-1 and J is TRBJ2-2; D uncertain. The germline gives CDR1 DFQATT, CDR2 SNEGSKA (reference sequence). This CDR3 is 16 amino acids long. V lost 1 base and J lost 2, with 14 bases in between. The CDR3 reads CSARGPHLRNTGELFF. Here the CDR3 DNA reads TGCAGTGCTAGAGGGCCCCATTTACGAAACACCGGGGAGCTGTTTTTT.

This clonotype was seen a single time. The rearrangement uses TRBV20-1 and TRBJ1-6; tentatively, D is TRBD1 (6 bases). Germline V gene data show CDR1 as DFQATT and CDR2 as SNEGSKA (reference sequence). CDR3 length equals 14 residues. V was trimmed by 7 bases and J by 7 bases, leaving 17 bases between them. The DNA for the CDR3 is TGCAGTGTATCGAGACAGGTCTCAAATTCACCCCTCCACTTT. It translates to CSVSRQVSNSPLHF.

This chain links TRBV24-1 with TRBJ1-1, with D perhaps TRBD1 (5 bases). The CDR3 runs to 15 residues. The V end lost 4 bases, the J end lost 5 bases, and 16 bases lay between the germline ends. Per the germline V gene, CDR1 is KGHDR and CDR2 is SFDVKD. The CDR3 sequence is CATSDSGTQGTEAFF. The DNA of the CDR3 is TGTGCCACCAGTGACAGCGGGACCCAGGGAACTGAAGCTTTCTTT.

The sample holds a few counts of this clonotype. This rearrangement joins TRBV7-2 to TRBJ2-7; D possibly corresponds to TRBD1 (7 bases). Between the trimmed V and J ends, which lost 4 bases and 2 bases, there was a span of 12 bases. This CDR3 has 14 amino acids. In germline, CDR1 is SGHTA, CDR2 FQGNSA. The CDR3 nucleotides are TGTGCCAGCAGCTGGGGGGACAGCACCTACGAGCAGTACTTC. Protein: CASSWGDSTYEQYF. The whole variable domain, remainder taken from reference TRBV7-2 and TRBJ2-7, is GAGVSQSPSNKVTEKGKDVELRCDPISGHTALYWYRQSLGQGLEFLIYFQGNSAPDKSGLPSDRFSAERTGGSVSTLTIQRTQQEDSAVYLCASSWGDSTYEQYFGPGTRLTVT.

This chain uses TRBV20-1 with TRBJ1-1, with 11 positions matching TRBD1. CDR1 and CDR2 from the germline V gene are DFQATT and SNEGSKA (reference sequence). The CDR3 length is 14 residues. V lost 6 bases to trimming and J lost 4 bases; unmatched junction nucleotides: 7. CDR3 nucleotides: TGCAGTGCAACAACCGGGACAGGGGGCACTGAAGCTTTCTTT. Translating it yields CSATTGTGGTEAFF.

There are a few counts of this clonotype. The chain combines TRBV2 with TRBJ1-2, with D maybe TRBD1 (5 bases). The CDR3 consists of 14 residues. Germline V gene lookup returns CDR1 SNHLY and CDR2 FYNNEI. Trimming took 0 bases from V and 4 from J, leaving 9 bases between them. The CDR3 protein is CASSEAGTGYGYTF. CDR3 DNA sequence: TGTGCCAGCAGTGAAGCCGGGACGGGCTATGGCTACACCTTC.

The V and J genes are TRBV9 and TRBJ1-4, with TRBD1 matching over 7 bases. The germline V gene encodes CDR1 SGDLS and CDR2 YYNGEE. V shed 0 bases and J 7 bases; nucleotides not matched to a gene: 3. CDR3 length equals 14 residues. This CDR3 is CASSVDRGGEKLFF. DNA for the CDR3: TGTGCCAGCAGCGTAGACAGGGGCGGTGAAAAACTGTTTTTT.

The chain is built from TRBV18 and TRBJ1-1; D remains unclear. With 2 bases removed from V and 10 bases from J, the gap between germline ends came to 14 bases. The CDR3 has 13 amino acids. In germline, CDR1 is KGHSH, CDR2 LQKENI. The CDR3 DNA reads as TGTGCCAGCTCACCAGCCACCAGTGGAGGAGCTTTCTTT. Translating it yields CASSPATSGGAFF.

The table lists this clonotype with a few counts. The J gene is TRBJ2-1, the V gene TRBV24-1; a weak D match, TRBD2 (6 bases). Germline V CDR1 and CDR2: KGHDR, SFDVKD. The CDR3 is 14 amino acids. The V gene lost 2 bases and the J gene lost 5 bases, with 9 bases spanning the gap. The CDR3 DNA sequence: TGTGCCACCAGTGATTCGGAGGGAAACAATGAGCAGTTCTTC. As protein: CATSDSEGNNEQFF.

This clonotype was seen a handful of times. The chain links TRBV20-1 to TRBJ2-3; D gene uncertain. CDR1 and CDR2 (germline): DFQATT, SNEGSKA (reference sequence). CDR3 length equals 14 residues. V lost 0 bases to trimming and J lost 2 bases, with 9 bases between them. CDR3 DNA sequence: TGCAGTGCTAGAGATAACTTATACACAGATACGCAGTATTTT. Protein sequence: CSARDNLYTDTQYF.

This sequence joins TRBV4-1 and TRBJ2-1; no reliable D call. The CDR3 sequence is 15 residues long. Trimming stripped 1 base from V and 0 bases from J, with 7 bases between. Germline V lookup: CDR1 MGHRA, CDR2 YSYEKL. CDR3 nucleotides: TGCGCCAGCAGCCAAGGATACCGCTCCTACAATGAGCAGTTCTTC. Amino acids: CASSQGYRSYNEQFF.

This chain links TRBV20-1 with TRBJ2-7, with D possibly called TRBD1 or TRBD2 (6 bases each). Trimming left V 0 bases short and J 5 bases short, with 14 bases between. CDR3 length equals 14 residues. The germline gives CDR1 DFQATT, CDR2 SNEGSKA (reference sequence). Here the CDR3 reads CSARDPRGPDEQYF. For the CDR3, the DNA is TGCAGTGCTAGAGATCCCCGGGGGCCAGACGAGCAGTACTTC.

Here the CDR3 DNA reads TGCGCCAGCAGCTTGGATTCCCCAAGCACAGATACGCAGTATTTT. It yields the protein CASSLDSPSTDTQYF. The chain couples TRBV5-1 to TRBJ2-3; no clear D. This CDR3 region has 15 residues. The V and J ends lost 0 bases and 0 bases respectively, with 8 bases between them. Germline CDR1 SGHRS, CDR2 YFSETQ.

CDR3 sequence reads: CASRPTGSVTEAFF. The CDR3, as DNA: TGTGCCAGCAGGCCGACAGGGTCTGTCACTGAAGCTTTCTTT. The genes are TRBV12-3 or TRBV12-4 and TRBJ1-1; 7 bases are shared with TRBD1. After removal of 6 bases from V and 4 bases from J, the junction contained 8 bases not matched to a gene. The CDR3 loop spans 14 amino acids.

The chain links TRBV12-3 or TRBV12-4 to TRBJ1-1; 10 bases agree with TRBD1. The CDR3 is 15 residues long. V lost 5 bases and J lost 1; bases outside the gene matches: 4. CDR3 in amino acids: CASSMTGGSNTEAFF. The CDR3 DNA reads TGTGCCAGCAGTATGACAGGGGGCTCGAACACTGAAGCTTTCTTT.